This TCR beta chain was captured by sequencing in a study of cytomegalovirus exposure and HLA in healthy donors. Study at large: Inside one of the first data releases sat around 86 million unique TCRs taken from HLA-typed donors. Study-wide findings and caveats: Prior analysis indicated that the majority of TCR beta V segments exhibited productivity approximately 87% or approximately 30% of the time.

As regards this clone: The antigen remains undetermined.

In the PCR, 60 Vbeta and 13 Jbeta primers were used. Generated by immunoSEQ multiplex PCR, the TCRdb table keeps only in-frame clones and is missing some. Reported are around 71,000 clones; the ten largest clones contain about 1.7%. CDR3 length: 16 amino acids. Trimming took 2 bases from V and 1 from J; bases not matched to a gene: 7. Looked up from germline, CDR1 is SEHNR and CDR2 is FQNEAQ (reference sequence). The receptor was derived from a woman younger than 45 in good health and CMV-seronegative. Sequencing input: PBMCs. The chain is built from TRBV7-9 and TRBJ2-5, with 7 bases matching TRBD2. The CDR3 DNA is TGTGCCAGCAGCTTATTAGGCGGGAGTTTCCAAGAGACCCAGTACTTC. Its translation: CASSLLGGSFQETQYF.